One sample yielded the 3 T cell receptor beta chains listed below, sequenced in a study of CD8 T cells in ankylosing spondylitis. Study results and limitations: A motif of seven or eight highly homologous TCR beta variants was seen as apparently characteristic of ankylosing spondylitis blood.

One entry per CDR3 protein, called by TCRdb with MiXCR from the 5' RACE reads. Counted here are about 510,000 distinct CDR3 sequences, about 5.7% occurring once; the ten biggest clones make up under 4.5%. Their target antigens are unknown. Sequenced material: blood, either unsorted or a sorted T cell fraction (not recorded which). These receptors all stem from a male donor with ankylosing spondylitis.

This clonotype was counted ten times or more. CDR3 bases: TGCAGTGCTAGAGTAGGGCTAGCGGGGGGTACTAAATACAATGAGCAGTTCTTC. Its protein product is CSARVGLAGGTKYNEQFF. The J gene is TRBJ2-1, the V gene TRBV20-1; 11 nucleotides line up with TRBD2. CDR1 DFQATT and CDR2 SNEGSKA come from the germline V gene (reference sequence). The CDR3 spans 18 residues. V lost 1 base, J lost 4 bases, and 12 bases stayed unmatched.

For the CDR3, the DNA is TGTGCCAGCAGCCTCCGGGACGGCGCTGCGCCCCAGCATTTT. Translating it yields CASSLRDGAAPQHF. The chain has TRBV7-2 and TRBJ1-5, with a tentative D call TRBD1 (5 bases). Germline CDR1 is SGHTA and CDR2 is FQGNSA. Deletions cut 5 bases from V and 9 bases from J, with 17 bases between. This CDR3 is built from 14 residues.

This clonotype was detected many times. The chain employs TRBV20-1 and TRBJ2-5; unclear D gene. The CDR3 has 13 residues. Germline V lookup: CDR1 DFQATT, CDR2 SNEGSKA (reference sequence). Between the trimmed V and J ends, which lost 2 bases and 1 base, there was a span of 8 bases. DNA for the CDR3: TGCAGTGCTAGACGACACCGCCAAGAGACCCAGTACTTC. Translating it yields CSARRHRQETQYF.